One sample yielded the 9 T cell receptor beta chains listed below, sequenced in a study of cytomegalovirus exposure and HLA in healthy donors. 13 Jbeta primers and 60 Vbeta primers were used for the PCR. Method: immunoSEQ multiplex PCR; TCRdb's copy keeps in-frame clones and lacks some. The sample holds 200,000 to 250,000 clones. Input material: PBMCs. The receptors were sampled from a girl aged 2 to 10 in good health and CMV-seropositive.

The chain couples TRBV11-2 to TRBJ1-2, with D perhaps matching TRBD1 (6 bases). This CDR3 has 14 residues. Germline V gene data show CDR1 as SGHAT and CDR2 as FQNNGV. V shed 6 bases and J shed 4 bases, with 15 bases lying between them. The CDR3 protein is CASSQNTGTYGYTF. CDR3 bases: TGTGCCAGCAGTCAAAATACAGGGACCTATGGCTACACCTTC.

This chain connects TRBV19 to TRBJ1-3, with no clear D. Trimming took 4 bases from V and 0 from J, leaving 7 bases between them. CDR1 is LNHDA, CDR2 SQIVND, per germline (reference sequence). There are 14 residues in the CDR3. The chain's CDR3 is CASSKLNSGNTIYF. The CDR3 region has the DNA TGTGCCAGTAGTAAGCTCAACTCTGGAAACACCATATATTTT.

The rearrangement links TRBV19 to TRBJ2-3; tentatively, D is TRBD2 (6 bases). Per the germline V gene, CDR1 is LNHDA and CDR2 is SQIVND (reference sequence). Trimming cost V 8 bases and J 1 base, with 13 bases left between them. The CDR3 covers 14 residues. The CDR3 loop is CASSHWGGTDTQYF. DNA for the CDR3: TGTGCCAGTTCCCACTGGGGGGGCACAGATACGCAGTATTTT.

The rearrangement uses TRBV2 and TRBJ2-7, with 13 positions matching TRBD2. V lost 7 bases, J lost 5 bases, and 8 bases stayed unmatched. Germline CDR1 is SNHLY and CDR2 is FYNNEI. This CDR3 region has 15 residues. CDR3 nucleotides: TGTGCCAGCAAAAAGAGACTAGCGGGAGGCCACGAGCAGTACTTC. Protein sequence: CASKKRLAGGHEQYF.

The chain recombines TRBV7-2 with TRBJ2-7; D unclear. Germline V gene lookup returns CDR1 SGHTA and CDR2 FQGNSA. Between the trimmed V and J ends, which lost 3 bases and 3 bases, there was a span of 3 bases. CDR3 size: 11 residues. In DNA, the CDR3 is TGTGCCAGCAGCTTCCACTACGAGCAGTACTTC. Translating gives CASSFHYEQYF.

The J gene is TRBJ1-2, the V gene TRBV28, with D hard to call. Trimming removed 5 bases at V and 0 bases at J, with 10 bases between. Per germline, CDR1 MDHEN and CDR2 SYDVKM. This CDR3 has 14 amino acids. The CDR3 sequence is CASSGVGANYGYTF. The CDR3 bases are TGTGCCAGCAGTGGGGTCGGGGCTAACTATGGCTACACCTTC.

The rearrangement joins TRBV2 to TRBJ1-5, with 8 bases identical to TRBD1. V shed 5 bases and J 7 bases; nucleotides not matched to a gene: 7. The germline gives CDR1 SNHLY, CDR2 FYNNEI. This CDR3 is built from 14 residues. CDR3 nucleotides: TGTGCCAGCAGTCCACAGGGGGAAGGACAGCCCCAGCATTTT. Translation: CASSPQGEGQPQHF.

The V call is TRBV5-4, the J call TRBJ2-3; tentatively, D is TRBD1 (5 bases). This CDR3 spans 15 amino acids. The germline V gene has CDR1 SGHNT and CDR2 YYREEE (reference sequence). V was cut by 5 bases and J by 0 bases, with 13 bases left in between. CDR3 coding DNA: TGTGCCAGCAGGCCGGTGACAGCTAGCACAGATACGCAGTATTTT. It encodes CASRPVTASTDTQYF.

This chain uses TRBV28 with TRBJ1-5; D is unclear. CDR3 size: 12 residues. Trimming stripped 1 base from V and 16 bases from J, with 14 bases between. Germline V gene data show CDR1 as MDHEN and CDR2 as SYDVKM. CDR3 residues: CASSLYPSPGHF. CDR3 nucleotide sequence: TGTGCCAGCAGTTTATACCCTTCCCCCGGTCATTTT.